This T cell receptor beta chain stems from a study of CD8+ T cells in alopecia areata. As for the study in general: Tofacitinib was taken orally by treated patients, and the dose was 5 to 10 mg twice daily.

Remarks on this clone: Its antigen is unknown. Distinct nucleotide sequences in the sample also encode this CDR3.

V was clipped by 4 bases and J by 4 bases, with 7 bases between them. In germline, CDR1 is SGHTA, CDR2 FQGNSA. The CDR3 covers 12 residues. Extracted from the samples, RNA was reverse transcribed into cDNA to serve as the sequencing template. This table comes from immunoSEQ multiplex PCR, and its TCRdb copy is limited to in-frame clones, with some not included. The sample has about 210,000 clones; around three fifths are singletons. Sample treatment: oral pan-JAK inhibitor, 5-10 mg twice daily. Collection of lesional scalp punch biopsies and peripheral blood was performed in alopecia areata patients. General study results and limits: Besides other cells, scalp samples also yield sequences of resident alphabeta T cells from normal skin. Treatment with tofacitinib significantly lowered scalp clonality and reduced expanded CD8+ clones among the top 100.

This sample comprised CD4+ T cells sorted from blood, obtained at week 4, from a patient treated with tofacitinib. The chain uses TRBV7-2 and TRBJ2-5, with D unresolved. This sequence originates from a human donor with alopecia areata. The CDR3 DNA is TGTGCCAGCAGCTCTTCGTTAGAGACCCAGTACTTC. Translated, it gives CASSSSLETQYF.